This note documents a single T cell receptor (beta chain) sequence. Its target antigen remains unknown. The input lacks base qualities; no much larger clone sits a single base away. This sample is part of a study of blood T cell repertoires in COVID-19 (dated by TCRdb to between 2020 and 2021). About the study as a whole: Samples from collaborators originated in the United States, Italy and Spain and spanned both the acute and convalescent phases of COVID-19. The repertoires were released in a freely available public database meant as a resource for research on the immune response to SARS-CoV-2. The samples were drawn from the first 160 participants of the ongoing ImmuneRACE study and from some 1,300 subjects provided by 6 global collaborators. Where available, HLA class I and class II types were taken from metadata supplied by the sample provider and were not determined by assay-based typing. The dataset comprised deeply sampled blood TCRbeta repertoires from subjects exposed to, actively infected with, or recovered from COVID-19. The prospective study material was composed of cDNA or gDNA derived from T cells, B-cell-depleted T cells, or PBMCs. Sample metadata almost always included a de-identified subject ID, COVID-19 status, age in years and sex. What the study reported, not specific to this receptor: The quantity of clinical and demographic metadata differed by source and by participant and was supplied without curation.

Participants in the prospective study were aged roughly 18 to 100 years, lived in 20 to 25 United States geographic areas, and enrolled through a virtual design. In the prospective study, cohorts were assigned on the basis of participant-reported clinical history obtained from a screening survey and a study questionnaire. For ImmuneRACE Cohort 3, a participant was defined as recovered based on two consecutive negative NP/OP PCR tests, clearance by a healthcare professional, or resolution of symptoms. In the prospective study, mobile phlebotomists collected whole blood, serum and a nasopharyngeal or oropharyngeal swab from each participant. Prospective study participants could optionally give additional blood draws and questionnaires over an approximately two-month period. Before DNA extraction, prospective study blood samples were shipped either frozen or at room temperature. The junction shows trimming of 10 bases on V and 8 bases on J, plus 20 bases between the germline ends. The CDR3 contains 13 residues, cysteine and phenylalanine counted. Only the CDR3 part of the read is kept: 39 bases, read in frame from the first base. CDR1 and CDR2 were assigned from the germline V gene as MNHEY and SVGAGI.

TCRbeta CDR3 regions were amplified from genomic DNA using the immunoSEQ Assay, a bias-controlled multiplex PCR. Per the source publication's procedure: Within the assay, amplification of reference gene primers was used to estimate how many nucleated cells each sample contained. To quantify the absolute abundance of each unique TCRbeta CDR3 rearrangement, sequence reads were collapsed and filtered. For each sample, productive Simpson clonality was calculated as the square root of Simpson's diversity index over productive rearrangements. The table comes from immuneACCESS by way of TCRdb, which keeps in-frame sequences with V and J called. Part of the clones is missing from these tables; in studies checked, under half for an unresolved V gene and the rest for unknown reasons. The V and J calls and clone size are taken from that table; D and trimming were inferred from the DNA. The sample profile shows 400,000 to 500,000 clones; 85% to 90% of them were found once. Less than 2% of the sample lies in the top ten.

Sequenced material: PBMCs or T cells enriched from blood (not recorded which). The chain employs TRBV6-5 and TRBJ1-2; the D gene is possibly TRBD1, with 5 bases matching. The sequence came from a woman aged 40-49 years who had recovered from COVID-19. The DNA is TGTGCCATTTCCAGGGAGGTACGGGACGGCTACACCTTC. Translated, it reads CAISREVRDGYTF.